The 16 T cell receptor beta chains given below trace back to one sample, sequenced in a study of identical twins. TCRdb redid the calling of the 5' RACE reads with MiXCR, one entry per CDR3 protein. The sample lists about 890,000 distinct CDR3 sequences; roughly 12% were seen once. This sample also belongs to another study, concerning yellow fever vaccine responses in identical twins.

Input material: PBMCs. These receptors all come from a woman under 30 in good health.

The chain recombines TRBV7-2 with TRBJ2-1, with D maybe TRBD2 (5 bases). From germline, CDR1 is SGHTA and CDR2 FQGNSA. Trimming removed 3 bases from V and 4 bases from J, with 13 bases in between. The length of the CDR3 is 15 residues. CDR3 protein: CASSFQTTVYNEQFF. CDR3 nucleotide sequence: TGTGCCAGCAGCTTTCAGACTACCGTTTACAATGAGCAGTTCTTC.

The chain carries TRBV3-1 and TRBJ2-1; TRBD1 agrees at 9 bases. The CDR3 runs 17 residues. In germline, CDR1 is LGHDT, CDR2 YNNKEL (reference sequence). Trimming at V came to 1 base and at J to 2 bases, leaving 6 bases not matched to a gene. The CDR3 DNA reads TGTGCCAGCAGCCAAGGGTGGGGACAGGGCCCCTACAATGAGCAGTTCTTC. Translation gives CASSQGWGQGPYNEQFF.

The CDR3 DNA sequence: TGTGCCAGCAGTGTCCGGGGCCAAGCTAACTATGGCTACACCTTC. Its protein product is CASSVRGQANYGYTF. This sequence joins TRBV2 and TRBJ1-2, with D tentatively TRBD1 (5 bases). CDR3 length: 15 amino acids. CDR1 is SNHLY, CDR2 FYNNEI, per germline. Trimming shortened V by 4 bases and J by 0 bases, and 12 bases separated the two germline ends.

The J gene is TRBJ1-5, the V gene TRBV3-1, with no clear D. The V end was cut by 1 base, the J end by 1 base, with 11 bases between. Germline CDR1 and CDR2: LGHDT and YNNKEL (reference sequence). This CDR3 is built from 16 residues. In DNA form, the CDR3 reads TGTGCCAGCAGCCAAGGTGGGCAGCTGAGCAATCAGCCCCAGCATTTT. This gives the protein CASSQGGQLSNQPQHF.

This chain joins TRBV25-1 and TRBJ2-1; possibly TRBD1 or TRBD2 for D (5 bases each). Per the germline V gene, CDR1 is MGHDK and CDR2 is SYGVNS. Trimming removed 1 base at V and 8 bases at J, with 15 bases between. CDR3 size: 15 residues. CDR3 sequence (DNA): TGTGCCAGCAGTGAATCCCCCCCCCGAGGGGATGAGCAGTTCTTC. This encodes CASSESPPRGDEQFF.

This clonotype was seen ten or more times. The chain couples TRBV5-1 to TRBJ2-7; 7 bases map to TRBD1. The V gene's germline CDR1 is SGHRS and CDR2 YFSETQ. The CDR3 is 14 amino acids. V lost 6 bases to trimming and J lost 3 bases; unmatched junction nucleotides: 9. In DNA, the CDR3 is TGCGCCAGCACGCCGGGACAGCAACACTACGAGCAGTACTTC. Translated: CASTPGQQHYEQYF. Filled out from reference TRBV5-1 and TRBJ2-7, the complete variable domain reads KAGVTQTPRYLIKTRGQQVTLSCSPISGHRSVSWYQQTPGQGLQFLFEYFSETQRNKGNFPGRFSGRQFSNSRSEMNVSTLELGDSALYLCASTPGQQHYEQYFGPGTRLTVT.

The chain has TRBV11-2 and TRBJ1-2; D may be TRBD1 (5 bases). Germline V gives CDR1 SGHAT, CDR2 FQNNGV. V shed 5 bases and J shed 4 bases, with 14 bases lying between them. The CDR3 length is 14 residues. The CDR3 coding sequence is TGTGCCAGCAGCAGGGACGGTCCTACCTATGGCTACACCTTC. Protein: CASSRDGPTYGYTF.

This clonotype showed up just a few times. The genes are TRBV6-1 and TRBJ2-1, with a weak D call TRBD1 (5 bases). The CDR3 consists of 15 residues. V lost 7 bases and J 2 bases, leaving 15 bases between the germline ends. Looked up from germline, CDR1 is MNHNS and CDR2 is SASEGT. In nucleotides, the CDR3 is TGTGCCAGCATCGTAGACAGACTGACCTACAATGAGCAGTTCTTC. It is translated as CASIVDRLTYNEQFF.

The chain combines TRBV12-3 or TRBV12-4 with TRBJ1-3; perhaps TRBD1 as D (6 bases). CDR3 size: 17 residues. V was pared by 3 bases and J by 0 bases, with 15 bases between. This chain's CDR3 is CASSFLGQLTSGNTIYF. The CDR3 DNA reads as TGTGCCAGCAGTTTCCTAGGACAGCTTACCTCTGGAAACACCATATATTTT.

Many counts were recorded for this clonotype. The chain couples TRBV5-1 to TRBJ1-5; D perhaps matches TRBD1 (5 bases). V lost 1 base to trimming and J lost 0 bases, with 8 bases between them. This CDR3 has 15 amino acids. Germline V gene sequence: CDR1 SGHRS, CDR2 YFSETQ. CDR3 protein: CASSLWGFSNQPQHF. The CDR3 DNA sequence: TGCGCCAGCAGCTTGTGGGGCTTTAGCAATCAGCCCCAGCATTTT.

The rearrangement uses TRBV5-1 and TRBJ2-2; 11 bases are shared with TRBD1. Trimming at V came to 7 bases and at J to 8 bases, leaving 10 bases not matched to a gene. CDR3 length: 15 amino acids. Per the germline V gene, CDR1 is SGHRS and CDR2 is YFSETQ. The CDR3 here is CASRGTGGLPGELFF. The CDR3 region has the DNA TGCGCCAGCCGCGGGACAGGGGGACTTCCGGGGGAGCTGTTTTTT.

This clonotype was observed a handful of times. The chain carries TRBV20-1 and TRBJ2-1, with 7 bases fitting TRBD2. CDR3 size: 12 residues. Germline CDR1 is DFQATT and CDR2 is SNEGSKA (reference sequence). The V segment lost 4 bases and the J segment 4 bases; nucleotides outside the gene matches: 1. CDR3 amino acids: CSANSGYNEQFF. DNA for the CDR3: TGCAGTGCTAATAGCGGGTACAATGAGCAGTTCTTC.

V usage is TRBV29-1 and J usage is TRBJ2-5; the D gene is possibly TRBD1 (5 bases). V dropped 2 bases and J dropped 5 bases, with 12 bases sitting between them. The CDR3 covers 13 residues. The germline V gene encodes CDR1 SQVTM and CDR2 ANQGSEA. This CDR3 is CSVERQPGETQYF. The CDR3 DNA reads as TGCAGCGTTGAAAGGCAGCCAGGGGAGACCCAGTACTTC.

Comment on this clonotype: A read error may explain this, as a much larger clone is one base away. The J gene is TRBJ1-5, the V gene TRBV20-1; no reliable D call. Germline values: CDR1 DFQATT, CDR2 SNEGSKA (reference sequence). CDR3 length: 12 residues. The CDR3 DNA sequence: TGCAGAGCTAGAGGGTACAATCAGCCCCAGCATTTT. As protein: CRARGYNQPQHF.

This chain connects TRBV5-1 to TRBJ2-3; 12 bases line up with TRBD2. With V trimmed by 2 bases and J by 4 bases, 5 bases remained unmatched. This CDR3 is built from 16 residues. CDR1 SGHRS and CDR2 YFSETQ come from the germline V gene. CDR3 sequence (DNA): TGCGCCAGCAGCTTAGCCCCTAGCGGGGGGGCAGATACGCAGTATTTT. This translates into CASSLAPSGGADTQYF.

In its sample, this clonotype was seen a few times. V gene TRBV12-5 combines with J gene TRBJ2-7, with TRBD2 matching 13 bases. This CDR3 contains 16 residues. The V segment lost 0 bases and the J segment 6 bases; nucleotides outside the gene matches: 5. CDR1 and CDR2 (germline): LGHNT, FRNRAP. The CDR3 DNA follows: TGTGCTAGTGGTTTGGTCGGGACTAGCGGGACGAGCGAGCAGTACTTC. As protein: CASGLVGTSGTSEQYF.